The present T cell receptor (beta chain) was sequenced within a study of cytomegalovirus exposure and HLA in healthy donors listed by TCRdb under 2017. Concerning the study at large: According to an earlier analysis of a few hundred of the donors, about 179 million T cells yielded 95 million to 140 million unique TCR beta sequences and less than 300 Gb of sequence data. In addition to the first cohort of roughly 670 subjects, a separate validation cohort of 120 different subjects was used. To predict cytomegalovirus infection status, the study brought together high-throughput TCR immunosequencing, statistical association of individual TCRs with disease status, and machine learning. Approximately 300 gigabases of sequencing data and around 80 million unique TCR sequences made up an early release that covered some 640 HLA-typed donors. HLA typing covered class I and class II loci at four-digit resolution. The T cell repertoires of some 670 subjects were profiled by immunosequencing and related to cytomegalovirus serostatus. Of the 350 to 400 genotyped donors, approximately 83% fell in the genetic ancestry cluster associated with self-reported Caucasian donors. Typing coverage varied by locus: about 620-640 donors for A, B, C, DRB1 and DQB1; around 560 for DQA1; about 600 for DPA1; about 450 for DPB1. In a later analysis, previously published TCR beta repertoires from 670 or so donors were re-analyzed and high-resolution HLA genotyping was added so that TCR occurrence patterns could be studied. Rather than using new phenotypic data, the later analysis identified candidate immune exposures from TCR beta sequences and from how often those sequences occurred across donors. Donor age, sex, ethnicity and CMV serostatus were compiled alongside the repertoire data. About 5 DR-DQ haplotypes were handled as single units for association and clustering, since linkage in the cohort was strong. Every discovery cohort repertoire had been produced on one sequencing platform. Among a few hundred genotyped donors of the cohort, an average of roughly 240,000 unique TCR beta nucleotide sequences were sequenced per donor, roughly 18% of them non-productive. The study aimed to test whether cataloging public T cell receptors could reveal signatures of past pathogen exposure. An earlier analysis of around 580 of the donors used high-throughput TCR beta sequencing to judge whether each TCR beta V gene segment behaved as functional or pseudogenic. A later genetic analysis took genome-wide SNP genotypes for 398 of the 666 donors and used that subset as a discovery cohort.

A word on this clone: Its recognized antigen is unknown.

The library was generated by the immunoSEQ multiplex PCR assay. For the multiplex PCR, a mixture combining 60 forward primers for TCR Vbeta segments and 13 reverse primers for TCR Jbeta segments was used. The CDR3 region of rearranged TCR beta genes was amplified from genomic DNA with a multiplex PCR assay. The amplified TCR beta libraries were sequenced on the Illumina HiSeq System as 87-base-pair reads. On the study's bioinformatics: In a later analysis, 70 million to 95 million unique TCR beta chains were counted across the roughly 700 repertoires, and roughly 11 million of these chains were shared by at least two donors. Raw reads were error-corrected and collapsed into unique sequences by a nearest-neighbor algorithm in which closely related sequences were merged to remove PCR and sequencing errors. CDR3 sequences were aligned to IMGT reference sequences to assign V, D and J gene segments. For a sequence to be retained, at least a six-nucleotide match to both a V gene segment and a J gene segment was required. A rearrangement counted as productive if the CDR3 had no stop codons and remained in frame with V and J, and every other rearrangement counted as non-productive. CDR3 was defined according to IMGT convention as the region running from the second conserved V-encoded cysteine to the conserved J-encoded phenylalanine. Sequences without an unambiguous match to a single V gene segment were excluded from the earlier analysis of 450 to 650 of the donors. An earlier analysis of approximately 590 of the donors called V segments functional above 56.7% productive rearrangements and segregating when the between-donor standard deviation exceeded 5%. To diagnose cytomegalovirus status from the catalog of TCR beta chain sequences, a statistical classification framework was built. In a later analysis, TCR nucleotide sequences were compared against IMGT/GENE-DB human TR gene sequences so that V and J genes could be assigned. A later analysis assigned CDR3 sequences and most-parsimonious VDJ recombination scenarios with the TCRdist pipeline. In a later analysis, each TCR beta chain was defined by its CDR3 amino acid sequence together with its V-gene family, and reads without a unique V-gene family were excluded. To address suspected cross-contamination and a sequencing artifact, a later analysis removed a few hundred highly shared, low-generation-probability nucleotide sequences. In a later analysis, a clonal expansion index for each public chain was calculated from normalized within-repertoire ranks of inferred template counts. In a later analysis, generation probabilities were computed using a VDJ recombination model fitted to out-of-frame rearrangements, and the results were checked against IGoR. In a later analysis, TCR-TCR, TCR-HLA and TCR-CMV co-occurrence was scored with hypergeometric tests, and a repertoire-size bias correction was applied to TCR pairs. False discovery rates were estimated in a later analysis by permuting HLA or CMV assignments 20 times. A later analysis grouped co-occurring TCRs with DBSCAN, adding TCRdist sequence similarity when clustering within HLA-allele-positive subsets. Repertoires with fewer than 30,000 or more than 120,000 public chains were left out of co-occurrence clustering, as were about 5 repertoires with anomalous nucleotide sharing. Held by TCRdb, this immuneACCESS table contains in-frame sequences only and omits some clones. Under half of the omission traces to an unresolved V gene where checked; the cause of the rest is unknown. The V and J calls and clone size are taken from that table; D and trimming were inferred from the DNA. The table of this sample itemizes 200,000 to 250,000 clones. Together, the top ten hold under 1% of the sample.

V loses 0 bases, J loses 5 bases, and the germline ends lie 19 bases apart. The CDR3, from cysteine to phenylalanine, totals 17 residues. Only the CDR3 portion is preserved as DNA: 51 bases, with reading frame beginning at the first base. The CDR1 and CDR2 encoded by the germline V gene are MRHNA and SNTAGT. Overall study outcomes, separate from this receptor: A cluster of highly shared sequence variants was judged likely to represent a technical artifact of the sequencing pipeline. In vitro tests confirmed that a few of the cytomegalovirus-associated TCR beta chains recognize cytomegalovirus antigens. The cohort was sequenced for TCR beta chains only, and without alpha or paired-chain data the features that could be detected were limited. According to a later analysis, most CMV-associated TCR beta chains appeared to be HLA-restricted, and the HLA associations seemed to be driven largely by CMV exposure. Sequencing depth was assumed to be roughly uniform across donors in the presence/absence analyses, though that assumption may not hold. In a later genetic analysis, fewer N-insertions in productive TCRs were reported among donors in an Asian-associated ancestry cluster than the roughly 700-donor mean. Because HLA typing was unavailable for some donors at each locus, only the typed subset was used in association tests. According to the authors, the approach could potentially be generalized to other disease states and immunological phenotypes. In the study, 164 TCR beta chains were listed as associated with cytomegalovirus. A further reported finding was that TCR beta sequences accurately predicted the HLA-A and HLA-B alleles for most subjects in the first cohort. Most TCR sequences were observed very rarely across donors, whereas some public TCRs were present in many individuals. Several of the top co-occurrence clusters appeared to be linked to parvovirus B19, influenza, CMV and Epstein-Barr virus, according to a later analysis. A later analysis found that TCR association rates varied across HLA loci, with DRB1 alleles showing the most associated TCRs and HLA-C alleles the fewest. An association between a missense DCLRE1C variant and V-gene and J-gene trimming of TCR beta chains was found in a later genetic analysis and replicated in an independent cohort. Immune exposure information for the cohort was limited to CMV serostatus. Assigning TCR associations to individual alleles was difficult when HLA alleles, especially DR and DQ, strongly co-occurred. The earlier analysis of some 560 of the donors excluded around 17 rarely observed V segments, including chromosome 9 orphons, because counts were too low. A later analysis found that HLA-associated TCR beta chains were more clonally expanded and had lower generation probabilities than equally common non-associated chains. Cytomegalovirus status was reported to be diagnosed by the classifier with high specificity and sensitivity in both the original and validation cohorts. Specific HLA alleles were associated with around 18,000 TCR beta sequences at a false discovery rate of 0.05 in a later analysis. In an earlier analysis of 450 to 750 of the donors, most TCR beta V segments appeared in productive rearrangements about 90% or about 30% of the time, broadly matching IMGT annotations. Some IMGT-functional V segments, including TRBV6-2 and TRBV6-3, could not be told apart with the 87-base-pair reads, so those segments were excluded. Linkage disequilibrium might explain the correlated functional status among segregating V segments, but an unknown experimental factor could not be excluded.

The cohort was made up of hundreds of healthy bone marrow donors. At the time of sampling, every cohort member was nominally healthy, though immune exposures that went unrecorded were likely present. The donor was CMV seropositive and belonged to the group of 250 to 300 seropositive cohort members. A peripheral blood sample was collected from each donor, and TCR beta sequencing was performed on peripheral blood mononuclear cells. Genomic DNA extraction from the blood cell samples was performed with the Qiagen DNeasy Blood Extraction Kit. The origin of this receptor is a woman between 25 and 40 years old in good health and CMV-seropositive. Sequencing was carried out using PBMCs. The chain uses TRBV6-4 and TRBJ1-1; matching of 6 bases hints at TRBD1 as the D gene. For the CDR3, the sequence is CASSDSYASGGETEAFF. Here is the DNA: TGTGCCAGCAGTGACTCCTACGCGAGTGGGGGCGAGACTGAAGCTTTCTTT.